This T cell receptor (beta chain) was sequenced for a study of shared clonotypes between healthy human individuals. Study-level results: It was expected that sequencing depth would affect clonotype sharing among donors. Among the subsets, naive ones generally showed larger estimated richness than memory ones.

Concerning this clone: Its antigen is currently unknown.

In germline, CDR1 is MNHEY, CDR2 SVGAGI. The CDR3 length is 13 residues. V was trimmed by 2 bases and J by 0 bases, leaving 5 bases between them. Naive CD8 cells comprised CD45RO-negative, CCR7-positively selected cells, excluding terminally differentiated effector memory CD45RA+ cells. Execution of the assay was at deep level. Each cell subset's genomic DNA was divided evenly among several immunoSEQ plates. Using immunoSEQ multiplex PCR, the repertoire was profiled, and TCRdb retains in-frame clones only, with some absent. This table has about 2 million clones, about 95% appearing once. J is TRBJ2-7 and V is TRBV6-5; D uncertain. The sequenced material came from naive CD8+ T cells sorted from blood. This receptor was obtained from a man younger than 30 in good health. CDR3 in DNA: TGTGCCAGCAGTTACACACTCTCCTACGAGCAGTACTTC. Residues: CASSYTLSYEQYF.